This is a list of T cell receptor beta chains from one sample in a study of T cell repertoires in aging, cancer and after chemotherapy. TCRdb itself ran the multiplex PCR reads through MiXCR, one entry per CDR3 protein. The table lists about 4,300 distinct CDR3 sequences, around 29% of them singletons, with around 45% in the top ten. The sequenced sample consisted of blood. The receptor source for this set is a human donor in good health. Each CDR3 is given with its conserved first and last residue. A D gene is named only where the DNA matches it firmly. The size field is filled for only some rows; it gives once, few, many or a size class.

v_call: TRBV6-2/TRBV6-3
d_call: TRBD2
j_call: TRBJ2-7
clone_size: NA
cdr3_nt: TGTGCCAGCAGTTACCCGACTAGCACCTACGAGCAGTACTTC
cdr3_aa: CASSYPTSTYEQYF

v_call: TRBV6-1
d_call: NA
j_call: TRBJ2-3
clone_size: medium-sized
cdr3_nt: TGTGCCAGCAGTTCGGACAGGGACTACACAGATACGCAGTATTTT
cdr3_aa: CASSSDRDYTDTQYF

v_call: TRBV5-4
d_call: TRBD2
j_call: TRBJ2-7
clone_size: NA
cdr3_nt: TGTGCCAGCCACGGGCCGGGGGGCGAGCAGTACTTC
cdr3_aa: CASHGPGGEQYF

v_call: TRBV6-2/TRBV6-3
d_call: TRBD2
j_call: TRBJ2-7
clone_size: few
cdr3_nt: TGTGCCAGCATGGGAGGGAACTCCTACGAGCAGTACTTC
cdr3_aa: CASMGGNSYEQYF

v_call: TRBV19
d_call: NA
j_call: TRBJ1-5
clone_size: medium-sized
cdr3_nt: TGTGCCAGTAAGAGCGGACAGAGCAATCAGCCCCAGCATTTT
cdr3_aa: CASKSGQSNQPQHF

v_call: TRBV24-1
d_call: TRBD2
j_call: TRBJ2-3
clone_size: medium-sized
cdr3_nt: TGTGCCACCAGTGACTGGGACTACCGGCGCACAGATACGCAGTATTTT
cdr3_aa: CATSDWDYRRTDTQYF

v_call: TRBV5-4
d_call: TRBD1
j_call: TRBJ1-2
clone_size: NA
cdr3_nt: TGCGCCAGCAGCGTGGAGGGGGCGCAGGGAAATGGCTACACCTTC
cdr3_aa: CASSVEGAQGNGYTF

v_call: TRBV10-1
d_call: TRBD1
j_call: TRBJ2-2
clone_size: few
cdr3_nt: TGCGCCAGCAGTGAGGGTGGGACAGGGGGCAACGGGGAGCTGTTTTTT
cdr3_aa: CASSEGGTGGNGELFF

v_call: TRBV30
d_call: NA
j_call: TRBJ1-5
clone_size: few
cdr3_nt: TGTGCCTGGAGTTCCCTCAATCAGCCCCAGCATTTT
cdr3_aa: CAWSSLNQPQHF

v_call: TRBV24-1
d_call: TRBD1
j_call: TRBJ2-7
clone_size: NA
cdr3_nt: TGTGCCACCAGTTTTCACGGACAGGGCTCCTCCTACGAGCAGTACTTC
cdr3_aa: CATSFHGQGSSYEQYF

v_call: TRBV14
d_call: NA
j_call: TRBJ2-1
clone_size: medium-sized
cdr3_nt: TGTGCCAGCAGCCAATGGCAGGACGGCAATGAGCAGTTCTTC
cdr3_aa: CASSQWQDGNEQFF

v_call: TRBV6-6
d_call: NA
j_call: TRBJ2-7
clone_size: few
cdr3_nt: TGTGCCAGCAGTCCGAGGACTCGATCTACCTACGAGCAGTACTTC
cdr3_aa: CASSPRTRSTYEQYF

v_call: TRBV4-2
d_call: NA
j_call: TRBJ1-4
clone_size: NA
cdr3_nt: TGCGCCAGCAGCCAAGATAGCTCTGAAAAACTGTTTTTT
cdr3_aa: CASSQDSSEKLFF

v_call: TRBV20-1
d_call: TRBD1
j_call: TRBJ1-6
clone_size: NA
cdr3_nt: TGCAGTGCTAGACCCCGGGACAGGCGAAGCTCCTATAATTCACCCCTCCACTTT
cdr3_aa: CSARPRDRRSSYNSPLHF

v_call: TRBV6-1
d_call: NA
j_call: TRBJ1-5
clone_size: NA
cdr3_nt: TGTGCCAGCGAGTTATCGGGTAATCAGCCCCAGCATTTT
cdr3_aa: CASELSGNQPQHF

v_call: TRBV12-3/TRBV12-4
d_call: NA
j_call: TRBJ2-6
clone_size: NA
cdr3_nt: TGTGCCAGCACCCCCGGGGTGGACCTCTCTGGGGCCAACGTCCTGACTTTC
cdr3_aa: CASTPGVDLSGANVLTF

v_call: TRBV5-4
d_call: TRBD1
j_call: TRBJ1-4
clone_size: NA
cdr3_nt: TGTGCCAGCAGCTTGGGGGACAGGGGGGGCGAAAAACTGTTTTTT
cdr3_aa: CASSLGDRGGEKLFF

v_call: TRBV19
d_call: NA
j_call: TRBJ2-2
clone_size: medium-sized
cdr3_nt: TGTGCCACTAGCACAGGGAGCGGCACCGGGGAGCTGTTTTTT
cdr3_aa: CATSTGSGTGELFF

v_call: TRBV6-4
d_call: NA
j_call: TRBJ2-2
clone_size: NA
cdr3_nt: TGTGCCAGCAGGAGAGGGGAAGCCGGGGAGCTGTTTTTT
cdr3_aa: CASRRGEAGELFF

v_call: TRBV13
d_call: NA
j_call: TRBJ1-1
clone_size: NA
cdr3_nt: TGCGCCAGCAGCTTCTACCTCAACACTGAAGCTTTCTTT
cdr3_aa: CASSFYLNTEAFF

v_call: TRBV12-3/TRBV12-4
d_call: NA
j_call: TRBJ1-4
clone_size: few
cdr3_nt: TGTGCCAGCAGTTTGGCTCAACGTAATGAAAAACTGTTTTTT
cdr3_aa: CASSLAQRNEKLFF

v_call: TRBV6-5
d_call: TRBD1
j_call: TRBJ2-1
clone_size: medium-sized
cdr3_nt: TGTGCCAGCGCAACGGCAGGGACAGGTAGGAGCAATGAGCAGTTCTTC
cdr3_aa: CASATAGTGRSNEQFF

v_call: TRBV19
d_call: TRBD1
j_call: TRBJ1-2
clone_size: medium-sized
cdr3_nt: TGTGCCAGTAGTATTGAGGGGGCGTCAGCGGATAACTATGGCTACACCTTC
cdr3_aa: CASSIEGASADNYGYTF

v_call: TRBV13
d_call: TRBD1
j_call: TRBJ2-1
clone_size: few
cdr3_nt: TGTGCCAGCACGCCCCCCGGACAGGGGGTAAATGCCAGATACAATGAGCAGTTCTTC
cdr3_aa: CASTPPGQGVNARYNEQFF

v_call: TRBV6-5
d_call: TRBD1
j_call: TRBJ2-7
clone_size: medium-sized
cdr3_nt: TGTGCCAGCAGCATTGGACAGGCAACCTACGAGCAGTACTTC
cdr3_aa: CASSIGQATYEQYF

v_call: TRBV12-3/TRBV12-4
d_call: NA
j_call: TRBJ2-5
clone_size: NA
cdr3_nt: TGTGCCAGCAGTTTTCGAGGGGGGGGGACAGCGGAGACCCAGTACTTC
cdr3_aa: CASSFRGGGTAETQYF

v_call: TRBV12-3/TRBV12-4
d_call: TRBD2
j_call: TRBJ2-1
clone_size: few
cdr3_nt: TGTGCCAGCAGTTTTAGCGGGCCGTTGATCTACAATGAGCAGTTCTTC
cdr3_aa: CASSFSGPLIYNEQFF

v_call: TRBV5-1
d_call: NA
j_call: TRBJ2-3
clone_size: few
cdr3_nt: TGCGCCAGCAGCTGGACGACTGATCATAGCACAGATACGCAGTATTTT
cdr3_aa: CASSWTTDHSTDTQYF

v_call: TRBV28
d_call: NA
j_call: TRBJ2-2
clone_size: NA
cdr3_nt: TGTGCCAGCAGTTTAAATCAGGGAGGTCACACCGGGGAGCTGTTTTTT
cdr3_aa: CASSLNQGGHTGELFF

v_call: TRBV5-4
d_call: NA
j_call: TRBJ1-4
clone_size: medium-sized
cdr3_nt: TGTGCCAGCAGCTTGGACAGGCTTAATGAAAAACTGTTTTTT
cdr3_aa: CASSLDRLNEKLFF

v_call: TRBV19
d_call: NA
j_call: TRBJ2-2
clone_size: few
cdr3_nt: TGTGCCAGTTATCGTGGCTACCCGAACACCGGGGAGCTGTTTTTT
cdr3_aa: CASYRGYPNTGELFF

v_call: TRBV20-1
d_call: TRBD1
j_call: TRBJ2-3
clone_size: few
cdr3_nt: TGCAGTGCTGGGGACAGGGGAATAGACACAGATACGCAGTATTTT
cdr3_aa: CSAGDRGIDTDTQYF